This T cell receptor beta chain was identified in a study of shared clonotypes between healthy human individuals. Assay used: immunoSEQ multiplex PCR; TCRdb lists only in-frame clones, some missing. The data hold 2 million to 3 million clones, with more than 90% observed a single time. The sample was naive CD4+ T cells sorted from blood. The subset is: CD45RA+ positively selected. The clonotype comes from a man between 18 and 35 years old in good health.

CDR3 region: CASSEVFWSDSGNTIYF. The DNA for the CDR3 is TGTGCCAGCAGTGAAGTGTTTTGGAGCGATTCTGGAAACACCATATATTTT. This sequence joins TRBV6-1 and TRBJ1-3; no reliable D call. CDR3 size: 17 residues. Germline CDR1 is MNHNS and CDR2 is SASEGT. The V gene lost 1 base and the J gene lost 1 base, with 14 bases spanning the gap.